This T cell receptor beta chain was identified during a study of identifying expanded T cells in peripheral blood. Findings of the study overall: Variance in clone template counts between approximately 2-week samples significantly increased with total template count across all healthy donors. Over about two and four weeks, about 15 and 19 clones changed, versus 1.2 between replicates.

During the collection period, no donor immune events like infections were recorded. This clone showed up just once. Antigen: not known. CDR1 SNHLY and CDR2 FYNNEI come from the germline V gene. CDR3 length equals 12 residues. Trimming pared 10 bases from V and 2 bases from J, leaving 11 bases between. Measured with immunoSEQ multiplex PCR; TCRdb has only the in-frame clones, and not every one. Of over 85,000 clones listed, 88% are singletons. V usage is TRBV2 and J usage is TRBJ2-5; a possible D gene is TRBD1 (6 bases). This TCR derives from a person aged 18-70 years in good health. The sequencing sample was made of blood. The CDR3 spells CATGAVQETQYF. In DNA form, the CDR3 reads TGTGCCACAGGGGCAGTTCAAGAGACCCAGTACTTC.